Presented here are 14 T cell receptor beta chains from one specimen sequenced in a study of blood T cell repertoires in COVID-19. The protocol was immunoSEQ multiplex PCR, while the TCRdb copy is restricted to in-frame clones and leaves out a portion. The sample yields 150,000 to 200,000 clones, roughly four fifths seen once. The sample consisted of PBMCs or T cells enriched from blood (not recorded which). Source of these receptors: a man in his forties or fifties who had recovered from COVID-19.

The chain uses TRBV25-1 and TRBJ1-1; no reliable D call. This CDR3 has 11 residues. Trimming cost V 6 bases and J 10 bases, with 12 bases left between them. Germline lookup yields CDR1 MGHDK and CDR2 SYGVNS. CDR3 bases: TGTGCCAGCAGGGCTTTGTTTGGAGCTTTCTTT. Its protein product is CASRALFGAFF.

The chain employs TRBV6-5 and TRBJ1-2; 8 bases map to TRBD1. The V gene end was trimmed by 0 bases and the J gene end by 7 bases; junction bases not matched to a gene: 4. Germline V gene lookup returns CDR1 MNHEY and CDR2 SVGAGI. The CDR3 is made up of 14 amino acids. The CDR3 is CASSYSGRGPGYTF. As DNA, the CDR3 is TGTGCCAGCAGTTACTCGGGCAGGGGGCCTGGCTACACCTTC.

CDR3 in amino acids: CAWSVGGASTDTQYF. CDR3 DNA sequence: TGTGCCTGGAGTGTTGGGGGGGCCAGCACAGATACGCAGTATTTT. This chain links TRBV30 with TRBJ2-3; perhaps TRBD2 as D (7 bases). Germline assignment: CDR1 GTSNPN and CDR2 SVGIG (reference sequence). The CDR3 runs 15 residues. V lost 0 bases, J lost 0 bases, and 10 bases lay in between.

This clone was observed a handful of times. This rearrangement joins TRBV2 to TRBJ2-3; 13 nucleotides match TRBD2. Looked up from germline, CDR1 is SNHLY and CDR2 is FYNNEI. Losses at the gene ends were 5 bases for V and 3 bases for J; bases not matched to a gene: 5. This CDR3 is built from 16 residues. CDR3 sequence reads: CASSLRTSGGTDTQYF. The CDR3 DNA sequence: TGTGCCAGCAGTTTAAGGACTAGCGGGGGTACAGATACGCAGTATTTT.

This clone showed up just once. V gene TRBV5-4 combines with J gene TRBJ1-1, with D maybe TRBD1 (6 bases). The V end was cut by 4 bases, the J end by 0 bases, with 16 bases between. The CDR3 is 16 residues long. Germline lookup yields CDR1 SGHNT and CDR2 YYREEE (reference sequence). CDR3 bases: TGTGCCAGCAGCCACACAGGGAAGGGGATGAACACTGAAGCTTTCTTT. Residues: CASSHTGKGMNTEAFF.

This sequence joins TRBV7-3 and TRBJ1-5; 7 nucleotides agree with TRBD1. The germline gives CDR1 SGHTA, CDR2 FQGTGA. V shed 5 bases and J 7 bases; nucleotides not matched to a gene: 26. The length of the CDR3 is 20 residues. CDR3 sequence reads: CASSTGQDNSNQRLKQPQHF. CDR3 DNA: TGTGCCAGCAGCACCGGACAGGATAATAGCAATCAGCGTTTAAAACAGCCCCAGCATTTT.

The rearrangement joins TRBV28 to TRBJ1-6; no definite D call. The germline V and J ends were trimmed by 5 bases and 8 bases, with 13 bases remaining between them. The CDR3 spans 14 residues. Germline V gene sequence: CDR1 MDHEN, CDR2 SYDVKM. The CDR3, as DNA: TGTGCCAGCAGTCTCAATCCCCGGGATTCACCCCTCCACTTT. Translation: CASSLNPRDSPLHF.

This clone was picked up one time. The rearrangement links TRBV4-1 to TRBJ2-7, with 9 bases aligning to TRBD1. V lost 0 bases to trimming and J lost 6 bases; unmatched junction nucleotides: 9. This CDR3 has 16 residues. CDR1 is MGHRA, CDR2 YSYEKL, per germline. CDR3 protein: CASSQDRGTGFSEQYF. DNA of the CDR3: TGCGCCAGCAGCCAAGATAGAGGGACAGGGTTCTCCGAGCAGTACTTC.

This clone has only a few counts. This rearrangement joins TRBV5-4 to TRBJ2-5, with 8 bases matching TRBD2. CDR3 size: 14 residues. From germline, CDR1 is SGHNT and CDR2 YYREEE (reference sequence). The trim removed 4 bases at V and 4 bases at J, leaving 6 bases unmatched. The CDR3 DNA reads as TGTGCCAGCAGCCGCGGGACTAGTATAGAGACCCAGTACTTC. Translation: CASSRGTSIETQYF.

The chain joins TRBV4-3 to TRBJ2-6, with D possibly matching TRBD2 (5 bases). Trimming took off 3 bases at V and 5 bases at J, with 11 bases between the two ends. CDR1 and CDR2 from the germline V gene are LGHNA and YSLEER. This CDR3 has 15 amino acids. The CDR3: CASSHTGNRANVLTF. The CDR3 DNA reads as TGCGCCAGCAGCCATACGGGAAATAGGGCCAACGTCCTGACTTTC.

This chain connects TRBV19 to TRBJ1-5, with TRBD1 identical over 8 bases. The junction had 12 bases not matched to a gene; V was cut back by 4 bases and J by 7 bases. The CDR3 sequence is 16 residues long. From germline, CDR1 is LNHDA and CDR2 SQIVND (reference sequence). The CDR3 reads CASSTYGQGAAQPQHF. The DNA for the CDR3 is TGTGCCAGTAGTACCTATGGACAGGGCGCGGCACAGCCCCAGCATTTT.

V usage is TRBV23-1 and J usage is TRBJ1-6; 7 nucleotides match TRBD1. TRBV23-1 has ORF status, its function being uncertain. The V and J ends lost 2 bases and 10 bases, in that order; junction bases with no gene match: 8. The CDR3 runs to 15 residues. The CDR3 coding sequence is TGCGCCAGCAGTCAACCGAGGAGGGGGCAATCACCCCTCCACTTT. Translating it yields CASSQPRRGQSPLHF.

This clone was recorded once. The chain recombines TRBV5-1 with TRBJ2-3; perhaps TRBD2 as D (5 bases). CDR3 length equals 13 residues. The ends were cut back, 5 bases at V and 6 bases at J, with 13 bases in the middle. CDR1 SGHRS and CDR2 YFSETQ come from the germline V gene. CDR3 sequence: CASRADSADTQYF. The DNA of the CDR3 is TGCGCCAGCAGAGCCGATAGCGCGGATACGCAGTATTTT.

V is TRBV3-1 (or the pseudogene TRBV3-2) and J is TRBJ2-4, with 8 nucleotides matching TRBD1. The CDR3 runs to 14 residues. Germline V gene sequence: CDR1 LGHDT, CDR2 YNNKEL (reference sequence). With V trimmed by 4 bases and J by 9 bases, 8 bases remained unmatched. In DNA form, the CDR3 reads TGTGCCAGCAGCCCCCGGGACAGGTCGGTCATTCAGTACTTC. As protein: CASSPRDRSVIQYF.